These 22 T cell receptor beta chains came from one sample sequenced in a study of T cell responses to AZD1222 COVID-19 vaccine (dated by TCRdb to about 2021). Per the publication, the time point label means: baseline before first vaccination. The sample's treatment or condition label, in plain terms: meningococcal conjugate vaccine given as trial control. Library prep was done by the immunoSEQ multiplex PCR assay. The immuneACCESS repertoire file appears here via TCRdb, limited to in-frame rearrangements. These files lack a portion of the clones; in checked studies, under half of the deficit traces to unresolved V genes, and the cause of the others is not known. The sample table holds about 190,000 clones, of which about 90% were seen once. Of the sample, under 3.5% falls within the top ten clones. The starting material was peripheral blood, obtained on day 0 of MenACWY control vaccination. The receptors here all came from an adult in good health.

A single count supports this clone. The DNA for the CDR3 is TGTGCCACCAGCAGATACGGACAGCCGAGGGGTGATCAGCCCCAGCATTTT. Amino acid sequence: CATSRYGQPRGDQPQHF. The rearrangement uses TRBV15 and TRBJ1-5, with a tentative D call TRBD1 (6 bases). The CDR3 spans 17 residues. Germline CDR1 reads LNHNV; CDR2 reads YYDKDF (reference sequence). The V end lost 2 bases, the J end lost 5 bases, and 19 bases lay between the germline ends.

The CDR3: CAWSHRGTVYAEAFF. Here the CDR3 DNA reads TGTGCCTGGAGTCACAGGGGAACGGTGTATGCTGAAGCTTTCTTT. The rearrangement joins TRBV30 to TRBJ1-1, with 7 bases matching TRBD1. Germline-derived CDR1 and CDR2 are GTSNPN and SVGIG (reference sequence). This CDR3 is built from 15 residues. Losses at the gene ends were 2 bases for V and 6 bases for J; bases not matched to a gene: 12.

This chain connects TRBV28 to TRBJ2-2, with 13 bases identical to TRBD2. The CDR3 is made up of 18 amino acids. The germline CDR1 and CDR2 sequences are MDHEN and SYDVKM. After removal of 6 bases from V and 3 bases from J, the junction contained 10 bases not matched to a gene. CDR3 DNA sequence: TGTGCCAGCAGACCTCTCGAACTAGCGGGAGGGGACACCGGGGAGCTGTTTTTT. Translated, it gives CASRPLELAGGDTGELFF.

The chain joins TRBV6-5 to TRBJ1-1, with D uncertain. The germline gives CDR1 MNHEY, CDR2 SVGAGI. Trimming took off 7 bases at V and 9 bases at J, with 24 bases between the two ends. The CDR3 loop spans 15 amino acids. CDR3 loop: CASTGLPGTTGQAFF. The CDR3 nucleotides are TGTGCCAGCACTGGACTACCGGGCACTACTGGGCAAGCTTTCTTT.

The genes are TRBV7-9 and TRBJ1-4, with 7 nucleotides matching TRBD1. This CDR3 region has 14 residues. V was clipped by 5 bases and J by 6 bases; unmatched bases: 6. The germline CDR1 and CDR2 sequences are SEHNR and FQNEAQ (reference sequence). The CDR3, as DNA: TGTGCCAGCAGCGACGGGGACAGTTATGAAAAACTGTTTTTT. Translating it yields CASSDGDSYEKLFF.

The chain couples TRBV28 to TRBJ2-7, with TRBD1 matching 10 bases. This CDR3 has 13 amino acids. Germline-derived CDR1 and CDR2 are MDHEN and SYDVKM. V gave up 6 bases and J gave up 2 bases; unmatched junction bases: 1. The DNA for the CDR3 is TGTGCCAGCAGAGGGACAGGGGCCTACGAGCAGTACTTC. Amino acid sequence: CASRGTGAYEQYF.

This clone was observed a handful of times. The V gene is TRBV19, the J gene TRBJ1-4; D is perhaps TRBD1 (5 bases). The CDR3 loop spans 17 amino acids. The ends were cut back, 5 bases at V and 7 bases at J, with 23 bases in the middle. Germline CDR1 and CDR2: LNHDA and SQIVND (reference sequence). The CDR3 reads CASSSTVGRGRGEKLFF. As DNA, the CDR3 is TGTGCCAGTAGTTCCACCGTTGGGCGGGGCCGGGGTGAAAAACTGTTTTTT.

The J gene is TRBJ2-1, the V gene TRBV14; 11 positions match TRBD2. V shed 4 bases and J 10 bases; nucleotides not matched to a gene: 6. The CDR3 has 14 residues. The germline CDR1 and CDR2 sequences are SGHDN and FVKESK. The CDR3 reads CASSRLAGRREQFF. The CDR3 DNA reads as TGTGCCAGCAGCCGACTAGCGGGAAGGAGGGAGCAGTTCTTC. Based on the CDR3 plus reference TRBV14 and TRBJ2-1, the full variable domain is EAGVTQFPSHSVIEKGQTVTLRCDPISGHDNLYWYRRVMGKEIKFLLHFVKESKQDESGMPNNRFLAERTGGTYSTLKVQPAELEDSGVYFCASSRLAGRREQFFGPGTRLTVL.

The rearrangement uses TRBV4-2 and TRBJ1-6; 9 bases fit TRBD1. The V and J ends lost 3 bases and 7 bases, in that order; junction bases with no gene match: 7. This CDR3 spans 16 amino acids. CDR1 and CDR2 from the germline V gene are LGHNA and YNFKEQ. The CDR3 reads CASSHHRTGENSPLHF. DNA of the CDR3: TGTGCCAGCAGCCACCACCGGACAGGGGAGAATTCACCCCTCCACTTT.

The chain uses TRBV18 and TRBJ2-1; 8 bases map to TRBD2. The J segment lost 0 bases and the V segment lost 4 bases, leaving 8 bases of the junction unmatched. The CDR3 loop spans 17 amino acids. Germline V gives CDR1 KGHSH, CDR2 LQKENI. This CDR3 reads CASSLVRGGPSYNEQFF. CDR3 nucleotides: TGTGCCAGCTCACTAGTCCGGGGGGGCCCCTCCTACAATGAGCAGTTCTTC.

This sequence joins TRBV2 and TRBJ1-6; D is uncertain. Between the trimmed V and J ends, which lost 4 bases and 0 bases, there was a span of 7 bases. The CDR3 is 15 residues long. Germline CDR1 SNHLY, CDR2 FYNNEI. The CDR3 here is CASSGGSSYNSPLHF. The CDR3 DNA follows: TGTGCCAGCAGTGGAGGGAGCTCCTATAATTCACCCCTCCACTTT.

The chain links TRBV9 to TRBJ2-7; the match to TRBD1 covers 9 bases. This CDR3 comprises 14 residues. V was pared by 3 bases and J by 1 base, with 2 bases of the junction left unmatched. Germline V CDR1 and CDR2: SGDLS, YYNGEE. This chain's CDR3 is CASSETGGSYEQYF. The CDR3 bases are TGTGCCAGCAGCGAGACAGGGGGTTCCTACGAGCAGTACTTC.

The genes are TRBV6-6 and TRBJ2-1; the D is unclear. Germline CDR1 is MNHNY and CDR2 is SVGAGI (reference sequence). Trimming left V 7 bases short and J 12 bases short, with 13 bases between. The CDR3 has 11 residues. This CDR3 is CASKLTSVQFF. The DNA for the CDR3 is TGTGCCAGCAAGCTAACTTCTGTGCAGTTCTTC.

This rearrangement joins TRBV28 to TRBJ1-5; possibly TRBD1 for D (5 bases). Germline CDR1 is MDHEN and CDR2 is SYDVKM. V lost 6 bases, J lost 4 bases, and 16 bases lay in between. The CDR3 is 15 amino acids. Here the CDR3 reads CASRRGRGRNQPQHF. CDR3 DNA sequence: TGTGCCAGCAGAAGGGGACGGGGACGAAATCAGCCCCAGCATTTT.

The chain joins TRBV9 to TRBJ2-1, with D possibly being TRBD2 (6 bases). The CDR3 is made up of 15 amino acids. CDR1 is SGDLS, CDR2 YYNGEE, per germline. The V gene lost 0 bases and the J gene lost 7 bases, with 14 bases spanning the gap. The CDR3 region has the DNA TGTGCCAGCAGCGTAGTAGCGGAGCTCGGGAATGAGCAGTTCTTC. Its translation: CASSVVAELGNEQFF.

The chain couples TRBV10-3 to TRBJ1-1; no reliable D call. The germline gives CDR1 ENHRY, CDR2 SYGVKD. Trimming cost V 4 bases and J 0 bases, with 9 bases left between them. The CDR3 spans 14 residues. DNA of the CDR3: TGTGCCATCAGTGGATGGGAGATGAACACTGAAGCTTTCTTT. It is translated as CAISGWEMNTEAFF.

The V and J genes are TRBV9 and TRBJ1-1; D remains ambiguous. The V gene lost 2 bases and the J gene lost 0 bases, with 5 bases spanning the gap. Germline V gene lookup returns CDR1 SGDLS and CDR2 YYNGEE. The CDR3 spans 13 residues. The CDR3 protein is CASSVNMNTEAFF. In DNA, the CDR3 is TGTGCCAGCAGCGTTAATATGAACACTGAAGCTTTCTTT.

The J gene is TRBJ1-6, the V gene TRBV6-1; D unresolved. Germline V CDR1 and CDR2: MNHNS, SASEGT. V lost 1 base and J lost 4, with 8 bases in between. The CDR3 runs to 15 residues. This CDR3 reads CASSEVGHYNSPLHF. CDR3 DNA: TGTGCCAGCAGTGAAGTCGGCCATTATAATTCACCCCTCCACTTT.

V is TRBV6-1 and J is TRBJ2-5; TRBD1 is a possible D gene (6 bases). Trimming took off 1 base at V and 5 bases at J, with 11 bases between the two ends. This CDR3 spans 14 amino acids. CDR1 and CDR2 from the germline V gene are MNHNS and SASEGT. CDR3 sequence (DNA): TGTGCCAGCAGTGAAGAAGGGGGATGGGAGACCCAGTACTTC. Residues: CASSEEGGWETQYF.

Turning to this clone: Other DNA sequences in this specimen translate into the identical CDR3. The rearrangement links TRBV6-5 to TRBJ2-1, with 15 bases that match TRBD2. CDR1 and CDR2 (germline): MNHEY, SVGAGI. There are 15 residues in the CDR3. V was clipped by 5 bases and J by 8 bases; unmatched bases: 4. CDR3 nucleotide sequence: TGTGCCAGCAGTCCGGGACTAGCGGGAGGTTATGAGCAGTTCTTC. Translating it yields CASSPGLAGGYEQFF.

The V gene is TRBV7-9, the J gene TRBJ1-1; D possibly corresponds to TRBD1 (6 bases). The V end was cut by 4 bases, the J end by 2 bases, with 11 bases between. This CDR3 comprises 14 residues. Germline loops: CDR1 SEHNR, CDR2 FQNEAQ (reference sequence). The CDR3 here is CASSSWTENTEAFF. As DNA, the CDR3 is TGTGCCAGCAGCTCGTGGACAGAAAACACTGAAGCTTTCTTT.

The CDR3: CASSTRSGGNEQFF. The CDR3 DNA sequence: TGCGCCAGCAGCACACGATCAGGGGGCAATGAGCAGTTCTTC. The chain couples TRBV5-1 to TRBJ2-1, with 7 positions matching TRBD1. The germline CDR1 and CDR2 sequences are SGHRS and YFSETQ. CDR3 length: 14 amino acids. V trimming: 4 bases; J trimming: 6 bases; junction bases outside the gene matches: 7. Full variable domain (remainder filled in from reference TRBV5-1 and TRBJ2-1): KAGVTQTPRYLIKTRGQQVTLSCSPISGHRSVSWYQQTPGQGLQFLFEYFSETQRNKGNFPGRFSGRQFSNSRSEMNVSTLELGDSALYLCASSTRSGGNEQFFGPGTRLTVL.